The 21 T cell receptor beta chains given below trace back to one sample, sequenced in a study of shared clonotypes between healthy human individuals. The protocol was immunoSEQ multiplex PCR, while the TCRdb copy is restricted to in-frame clones and leaves out a portion. The repertoire holds 550,000 to 750,000 clones, just over 90% seen once, with more than 20% in the top ten. CD8 cells regarded as naive lacked CD45RO, were positively chosen for CCR7, and omitted terminally differentiated effector memory CD45RA+ cells. The sequencing sample was made of naive CD8+ T cells sorted from blood. The receptors were sampled from a man aged 25-40 years in good health.

The J gene is TRBJ1-1, the V gene TRBV5-1; D might be TRBD1 (5 bases). Germline V gene data show CDR1 as SGHRS and CDR2 as YFSETQ. Between the trimmed V and J ends, which lost 5 bases and 4 bases, there was a span of 12 bases. CDR3 length: 13 amino acids. The CDR3 bases are TGCGCCAGCAGTGATCGGGGGGTCACTGAAGCTTTCTTT. Its protein is CASSDRGVTEAFF.

The chain has TRBV6-4 and TRBJ2-7, with a possible D match to TRBD1 (5 bases). There are 18 residues in the CDR3. Germline V gene data show CDR1 as MRHNA and CDR2 as SNTAGT. The V end lost 4 bases, the J end lost 4 bases, and 26 bases lay between the germline ends. The CDR3 loop is CASSGRDCQGIGWYEQYF. As DNA, the CDR3 is TGTGCCAGCAGTGGTCGAGACTGCCAGGGCATAGGCTGGTACGAGCAGTACTTC.

The rearrangement uses TRBV27 and TRBJ1-4; D call uncertain. Germline-derived CDR1 and CDR2 are MNHEY and SMNVEV (reference sequence). The CDR3 is made up of 15 amino acids. V dropped 0 bases and J dropped 8 bases, with 13 bases sitting between them. The CDR3 DNA reads TGTGCCAGCAGTTTATCTTGGGAGAAGAGGGAAAAACTGTTTTTT. It codes for CASSLSWEKREKLFF. The complete variable domain, with remaining parts taken from reference TRBV27 and TRBJ1-4, reads EAQVTQNPRYLITVTGKKLTVTCSQNMNHEYMSWYRQDPGLGLRQIYYSMNVEVTDKGDVPEGYKVSRKEKRNFPLILESPSPNQTSLYFCASSLSWEKREKLFFGSGTQLSVL.

The chain has TRBV19 and TRBJ1-1; possible D gene TRBD1, 5 bases. This CDR3 region has 15 residues. Germline CDR1 reads LNHDA; CDR2 reads SQIVND (reference sequence). V lost 6 bases to trimming and J lost 3 bases, with 17 bases between them. The DNA for the CDR3 is TGTGCCAGTAGCCCCATCAGGGTCTGGGACACTGAAGCTTTCTTT. Translation: CASSPIRVWDTEAFF.

As to this clone: An end of the junction does not agree with germline; a read error may underlie this. This chain connects TRBV7-9 to TRBJ2-5; the D gene is possibly TRBD1 (6 bases). The CDR3 sequence is 10 residues long. Per the germline V gene, CDR1 is SEHNR and CDR2 is FQNEAQ (reference sequence). The CDR3 reads CASSFSGDNF. The CDR3 nucleotides are TGTGCCAGCAGCTTTTCAGGGGACAACTTC.

The rearrangement links TRBV10-1 to TRBJ2-1; 8 bases map to TRBD2. The length of the CDR3 is 16 residues. With 0 bases clipped from V and 2 bases from J, the junction kept 3 bases outside the gene matches. Germline-derived CDR1 and CDR2 are WNHNN and SYGVQD (reference sequence). For the CDR3, the DNA is TGCGCCAGCAGTGAGTCGAGTAGCGGGGCCTACAATGAGCAGTTCTTC. Encoded protein: CASSESSSGAYNEQFF.

The chain carries TRBV10-3 and TRBJ2-2; perhaps TRBD1 as D (6 bases). The V gene's germline CDR1 is ENHRY and CDR2 SYGVKD. Trimming cost V 2 bases and J 1 base, with 23 bases left between them. The CDR3 totals 20 residues. Here the CDR3 DNA reads TGTGCCATCAGTGAGCCCCTGGCGATGGGGGCAAGCCTGAACACCGGGGAGCTGTTTTTT. Its translation is CAISEPLAMGASLNTGELFF.

The CDR3 is CSVVELAGSPLYEQYF. CDR3 coding DNA: TGCAGCGTTGTTGAACTAGCGGGATCGCCACTCTACGAGCAGTACTTC. This chain connects TRBV29-1 to TRBJ2-7, with 10 bases lining up with TRBD2. V shed 4 bases and J 3 bases; nucleotides not matched to a gene: 12. Per germline, CDR1 SQVTM and CDR2 ANQGSEA. CDR3 length equals 16 residues.

This chain links TRBV11-2 with TRBJ2-3; the D is unclear. CDR3 length: 15 residues. Trimming took off 2 bases at V and 5 bases at J, with 14 bases between the two ends. The germline gives CDR1 SGHAT, CDR2 FQNNGV. The CDR3 loop reads CASSLTKQRGDTQYF. The CDR3 bases are TGTGCCAGCAGCTTAACGAAACAAAGAGGAGATACGCAGTATTTT.

J is TRBJ2-1 and V is TRBV20-1; a weak D match, TRBD2 (5 bases). Germline CDR1 DFQATT, CDR2 SNEGSKA (reference sequence). V was cut by 6 bases and J by 5 bases, with 8 bases left in between. The CDR3 is made up of 11 amino acids. CDR3: CSAPGDNEQFF. The CDR3 nucleotides read TGCAGTGCCCCCGGGGACAATGAGCAGTTCTTC.

CDR3 in amino acids: CASSPQTLYNEQFF. CDR3 DNA: TGCGCCAGCAGCCCTCAGACTCTCTACAATGAGCAGTTCTTC. This sequence joins TRBV4-1 and TRBJ2-1; D call uncertain. The CDR3 length is 14 residues. V was shortened by 4 bases and J by 3 bases, with 10 bases between the two germline ends. Germline V CDR1 and CDR2: MGHRA, YSYEKL.

The CDR3 sequence is CASRPTGSKGYTGELFF. The DNA for the CDR3 is TGTGCCAGCAGGCCTACAGGGTCCAAAGGGTACACCGGGGAGCTGTTTTTT. This chain connects TRBV7-6 to TRBJ2-2; the D gene is possibly TRBD1 (6 bases). Trimming stripped 6 bases from V and 3 bases from J, with 20 bases between. The CDR3 has 17 residues. Germline V gives CDR1 SGHVS, CDR2 FNYEAQ.

The chain uses TRBV25-1 and TRBJ2-7; 7 bases match TRBD1. Looked up from germline, CDR1 is MGHDK and CDR2 is SYGVNS. Trimming cost V 4 bases and J 1 base; bases outside gene matches: 7. The CDR3 runs to 15 residues. The CDR3 sequence: CASSVYRDSSYEQYF. Here the CDR3 DNA reads TGTGCCAGCAGTGTGTACCGGGACAGTTCCTACGAGCAGTACTTC.

The V and J genes are TRBV28 and TRBJ2-1, with unresolved D. V gave up 7 bases and J gave up 9 bases, with 16 bases separating them. This CDR3 contains 13 residues. Germline CDR1 reads MDHEN; CDR2 reads SYDVKM. CDR3: CASTYGTPPEQFF. In DNA, the CDR3 is TGTGCCAGCACCTATGGTACTCCCCCTGAGCAGTTCTTC.

This chain joins TRBV7-9 and TRBJ1-1, with a possible D match to TRBD1 (5 bases). Germline-derived CDR1 and CDR2 are SEHNR and FQNEAQ (reference sequence). The CDR3 has 12 amino acids. Trimming cost V 4 bases and J 4 bases, with 7 bases left between them. CDR3 region: CASSSGGTEAFF. CDR3 bases: TGTGCCAGCAGCTCTGGGGGCACTGAAGCTTTCTTT.

The chain has TRBV7-7 and TRBJ2-5, with D unclear. CDR3 length: 15 amino acids. Germline V lookup: CDR1 SSHAT, CDR2 FNYEAQ (reference sequence). Trimming pared 4 bases from V and 5 bases from J, leaving 17 bases between. CDR3 protein: CASSSSGDWRETQYF. The DNA of the CDR3 is TGTGCCAGCAGCTCTAGTGGAGATTGGCGGGAGACCCAGTACTTC.

The rearrangement uses TRBV4-3 and TRBJ2-7; no clear D. Germline V gene lookup returns CDR1 LGHNA and CDR2 YSLEER. Trimming removed 0 bases from V and 1 base from J, with 13 bases in between. This CDR3 has 16 amino acids. CDR3 amino acids: CASSQDLLDGSYEQYF. CDR3 coding DNA: TGCGCCAGCAGCCAAGATCTGCTGGACGGTTCCTACGAGCAGTACTTC.

The V gene is TRBV14, the J gene TRBJ2-3; D is possibly TRBD1 (6 bases). Germline loops: CDR1 SGHDN, CDR2 FVKESK. The CDR3 consists of 15 residues. V was trimmed by 1 base and J by 1 base, leaving 9 bases between them. The CDR3 nucleotides read TGTGCCAGCAGCCAAGGGTGGGGGCGCACAGATACGCAGTATTTT. Translation: CASSQGWGRTDTQYF.

The chain uses TRBV7-3 and TRBJ2-2, with 7 bases aligning to TRBD2. The CDR3 consists of 16 residues. Germline CDR1 reads SGHTA; CDR2 reads FQGTGA. Trimming took 0 bases from V and 4 from J; bases not matched to a gene: 5. For the CDR3, the DNA is TGTGCCAGCAGCTTAACTCGGGGAGGGCCCACCGGGGAGCTGTTTTTT. Translating gives CASSLTRGGPTGELFF.

This rearrangement joins TRBV11-2 to TRBJ2-3; D ambiguous. The CDR3 runs to 16 residues. V dropped 4 bases and J dropped 1 base, with 15 bases sitting between them. The germline V gene has CDR1 SGHAT and CDR2 FQNNGV. The CDR3 DNA sequence: TGTGCCAGCAGCTCCCCGGGTCCAACCCGCACAGATACGCAGTATTTT. Translating it yields CASSSPGPTRTDTQYF.

The rearrangement links TRBV7-9 to TRBJ2-1, with 10 positions matching TRBD2. The V gene's germline CDR1 is SEHNR and CDR2 FQNEAQ (reference sequence). The CDR3 spans 16 residues. Trimming took 0 bases from V and 7 from J; bases not matched to a gene: 6. For the CDR3, the DNA is TGTGCCAGCAGCTTAGCGCCAGCGGGAGGGAGGAATGAGCAGTTCTTC. Translating gives CASSLAPAGGRNEQFF.